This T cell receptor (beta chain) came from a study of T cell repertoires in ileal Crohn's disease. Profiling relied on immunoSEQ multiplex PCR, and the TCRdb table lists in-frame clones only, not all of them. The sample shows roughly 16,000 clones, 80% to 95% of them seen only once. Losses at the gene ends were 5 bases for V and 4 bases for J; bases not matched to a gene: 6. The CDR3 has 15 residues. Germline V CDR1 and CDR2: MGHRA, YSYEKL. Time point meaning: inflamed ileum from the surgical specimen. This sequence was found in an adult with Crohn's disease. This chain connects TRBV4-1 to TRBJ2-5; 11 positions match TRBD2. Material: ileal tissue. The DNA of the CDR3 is TGCGCCAGCAGCGACTATACTAGCGGGGGAGAGACCCAGTACTTC. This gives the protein CASSDYTSGGETQYF.